This TCR beta chain was sequenced during a study of technical replicates of blood from a few donors. CDR1 and CDR2 (germline): GTSNPN, SVGIG (reference sequence). CDR3 size: 13 residues. Deletions cut 4 bases from V and 9 bases from J, with 16 bases between. TCRdb keeps only in-frame clones here, not all; method: immunoSEQ multiplex PCR. Here the sample spans around 100,000 clones, just under 95% being singletons. This sequence was found in a human donor in good health. The sequencing input was T cells isolated from PBMCs. The chain carries TRBV30 and TRBJ2-1, with D possibly matching TRBD2 (6 bases). This CDR3 is CAWTRTGVSEQFF. The CDR3 bases are TGTGCCTGGACTCGAACGGGGGTTAGTGAGCAGTTCTTC.